This TCR beta chain was retrieved from a study of cytomegalovirus exposure and HLA in healthy donors. Study conclusions and caveats: Per a later analysis, roughly 17,000 TCR beta sequences showed association with HLA alleles at 0.05 false discovery rate.

The PCR had 60 Vbeta and 13 Jbeta primers. Data came from immunoSEQ multiplex PCR; TCRdb stores just in-frame clones and leaves some out. The sample holds some 84,000 clones. A remark on this clone: Its antigen is not identified.

V shed 5 bases, J shed 3 bases, and the junction held 9 bases outside the gene matches. The germline V gene has CDR1 SGHTA and CDR2 FQGNSA. The CDR3 covers 15 residues. The TCR comes from a man between 50 and 59 years old in good health and CMV-seronegative. The specimen was PBMCs. The chain uses TRBV7-2 and TRBJ2-7; 8 bases align to TRBD1. CDR3 protein: CASSPRTGLNYEQYF. DNA of the CDR3: TGTGCCAGCAGCCCACGGACAGGGTTGAACTACGAGCAGTACTTC.